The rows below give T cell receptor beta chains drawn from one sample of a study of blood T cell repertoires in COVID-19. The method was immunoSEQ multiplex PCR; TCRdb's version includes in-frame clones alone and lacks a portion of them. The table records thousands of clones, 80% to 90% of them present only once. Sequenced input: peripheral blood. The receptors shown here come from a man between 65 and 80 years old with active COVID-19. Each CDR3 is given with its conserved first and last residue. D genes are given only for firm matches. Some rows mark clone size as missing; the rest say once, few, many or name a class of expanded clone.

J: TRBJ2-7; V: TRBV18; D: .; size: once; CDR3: CASSPQANQGQYF; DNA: TGTGCCAGCTCACCACAGGCCAATCAGGGGCAGTACTTC
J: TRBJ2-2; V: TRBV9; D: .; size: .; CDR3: CASSAREAPGELFF; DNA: TGTGCCAGCAGCGCGCGCGAGGCGCCCGGGGAGCTGTTTTTT
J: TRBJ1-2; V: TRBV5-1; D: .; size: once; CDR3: CASSLTVRANYGYTF; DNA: TGCGCCAGCAGCTTAACAGTAAGAGCTAACTATGGCTACACCTTC
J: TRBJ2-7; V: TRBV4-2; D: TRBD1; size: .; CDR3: CASSQAGTGTFEQYF; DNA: TGTGCCAGCAGCCAAGCCGGGACAGGGACCTTCGAGCAGTACTTC
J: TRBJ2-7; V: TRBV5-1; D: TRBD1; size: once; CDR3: CASSPWGGTGYEQYF; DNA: TGCGCCAGCAGCCCCTGGGGCGGGACAGGCTACGAGCAGTACTTC
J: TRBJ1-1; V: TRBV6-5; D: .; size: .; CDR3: CASRPPPGVNTEAFF; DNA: TGTGCCAGCAGGCCCCCCCCGGGGGTGAACACTGAAGCTTTCTTT
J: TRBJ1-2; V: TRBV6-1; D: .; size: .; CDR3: CASSEAIQGYGYTF; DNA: TGTGCCAGCAGTGAAGCCATCCAGGGCTATGGCTACACCTTC
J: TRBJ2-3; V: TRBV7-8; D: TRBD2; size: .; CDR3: CASSQGLAHRTDTQYF; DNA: TGTGCCAGCAGCCAGGGACTAGCTCACCGCACAGATACGCAGTATTTT
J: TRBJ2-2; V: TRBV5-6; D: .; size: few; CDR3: CASSLDRAAGELFF; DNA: TGTGCCAGCAGCTTGGACAGGGCGGCCGGGGAGCTGTTTTTT
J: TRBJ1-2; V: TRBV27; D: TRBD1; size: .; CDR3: CASSQGQSYFGYTF; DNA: TGTGCCAGCAGTCAGGGACAGAGCTATTTCGGCTACACCTTC
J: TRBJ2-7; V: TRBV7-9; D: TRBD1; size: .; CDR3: CASSPRDRGSRSYEQYF; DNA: TGTGCCAGCAGCCCGAGGGACAGGGGATCCAGATCCTACGAGCAGTACTTC
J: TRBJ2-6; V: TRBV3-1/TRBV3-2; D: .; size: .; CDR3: CASSHRSSGANVLTF; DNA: TGTGCCAGCAGCCACAGATCCTCTGGGGCCAACGTCCTGACTTTC
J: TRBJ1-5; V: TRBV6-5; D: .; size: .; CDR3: CASNTAGLGQPQHF; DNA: TGTGCCAGCAATACAGCCGGTCTCGGTCAGCCCCAGCATTTT
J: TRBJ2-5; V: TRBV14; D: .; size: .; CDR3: CASSPTGGLLQETQYF; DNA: TGTGCCAGCAGCCCTACCGGGGGACTCCTTCAAGAGACCCAGTACTTC
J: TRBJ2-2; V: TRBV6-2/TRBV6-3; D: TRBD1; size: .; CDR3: CASSYSARTGTMFF; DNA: TGTGCCAGCAGTTACTCGGCACGGACAGGGACGATGTTTTTT
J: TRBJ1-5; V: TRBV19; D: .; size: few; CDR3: CASKEASTYYGRNQPQHF; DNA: TGTGCCAGTAAGGAGGCCTCGACCTATTACGGGCGCAATCAGCCCCAGCATTTT
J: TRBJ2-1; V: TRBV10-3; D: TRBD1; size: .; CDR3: CAISVDREPYNEQFF; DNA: TGTGCCATCAGCGTGGACAGGGAGCCATACAATGAGCAGTTCTTC
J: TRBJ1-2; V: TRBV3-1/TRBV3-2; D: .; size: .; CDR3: CASSQRQGSYTF; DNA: TGTGCCAGCAGCCAAAGGCAGGGGAGCTACACCTTC
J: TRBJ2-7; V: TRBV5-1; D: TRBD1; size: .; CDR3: CASSIDLRDSSSYEQYF; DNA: TGCGCCAGCAGCATAGATCTCCGGGACAGCAGCTCCTACGAGCAGTACTTC
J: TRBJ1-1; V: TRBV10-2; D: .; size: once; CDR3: CASSDRQGLRFGEAFF; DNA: TGCGCCAGCAGTGATCGGCAGGGCCTTAGGTTCGGTGAAGCTTTCTTT
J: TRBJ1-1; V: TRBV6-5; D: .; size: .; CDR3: CASSYSTGGEAFF; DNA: TGTGCCAGCAGTTACTCGACAGGCGGTGAAGCTTTCTTT
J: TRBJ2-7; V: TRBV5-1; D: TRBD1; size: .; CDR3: CASRRDREFYEQYF; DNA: TGCGCCAGCCGCCGGGACAGGGAGTTCTACGAGCAGTACTTC
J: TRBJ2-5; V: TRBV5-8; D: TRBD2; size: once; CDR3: CASSAGGLAGETQYF; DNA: TGTGCCAGCAGCGCCGGGGGACTAGCGGGGGAGACCCAGTACTTC
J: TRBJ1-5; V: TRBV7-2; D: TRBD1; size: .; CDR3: CASSDWGTGVHQPQHF; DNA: TGTGCCAGCAGCGATTGGGGCACAGGGGTCCATCAGCCCCAGCATTTT
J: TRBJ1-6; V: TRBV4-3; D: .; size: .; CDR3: CASSQDGGGNGSPLHF; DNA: TGCGCCAGCAGCCAAGATGGCGGAGGTAATGGTTCACCCCTCCACTTT
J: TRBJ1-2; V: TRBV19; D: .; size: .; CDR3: CASSIQGDYGYTF; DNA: TGTGCCAGTAGTATCCAGGGCGACTATGGCTACACCTTC
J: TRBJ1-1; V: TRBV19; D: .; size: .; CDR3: CASSAGYEAFF; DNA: TGTGCCAGTAGTGCCGGGTACGAAGCTTTCTTT
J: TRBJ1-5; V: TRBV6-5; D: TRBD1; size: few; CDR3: CASGAGGYQPQHF; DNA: TGTGCCAGCGGGGCAGGGGGTTATCAGCCCCAGCATTTT
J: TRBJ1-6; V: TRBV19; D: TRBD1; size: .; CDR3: CASRPGQYNSPLHF; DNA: TGTGCCAGTAGACCGGGACAGTATAATTCACCCCTCCACTTT
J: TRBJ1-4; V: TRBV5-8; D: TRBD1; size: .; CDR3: CASSQSRGRRGIDEKLFF; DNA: TGTGCCAGCAGCCAGTCCCGGGGACGCAGGGGGATTGATGAAAAACTGTTTTTT
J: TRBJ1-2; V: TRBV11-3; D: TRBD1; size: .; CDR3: CASSLRTGTEIYGYTF; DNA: TGTGCCAGCAGCTTAAGGACCGGGACAGAGATCTATGGCTACACCTTC
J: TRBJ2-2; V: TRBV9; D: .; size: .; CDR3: CASSGAPWNTGELFF; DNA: TGTGCCAGCAGCGGGGCCCCATGGAACACCGGGGAGCTGTTTTTT
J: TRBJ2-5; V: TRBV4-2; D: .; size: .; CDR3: CASSQDRSEGAQYF; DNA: TGTGCCAGCAGCCAAGATCGTTCGGAAGGGGCCCAGTACTTC
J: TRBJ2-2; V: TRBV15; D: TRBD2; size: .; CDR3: CATSRDLGLAGGSRTGELFF; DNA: TGTGCCACCAGCAGAGATTTGGGACTAGCGGGGGGTTCTCGCACCGGGGAGCTGTTTTTT
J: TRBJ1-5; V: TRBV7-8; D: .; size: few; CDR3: CASSLEGSNQPQHF; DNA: TGTGCCAGCAGCTTAGAGGGGAGCAATCAGCCCCAGCATTTT
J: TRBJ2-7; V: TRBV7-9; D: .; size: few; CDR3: CASSPGGYEQYF; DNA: TGTGCCAGCAGCCCTGGAGGCTACGAGCAGTACTTC
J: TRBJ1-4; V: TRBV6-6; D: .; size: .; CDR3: CASSYSGGPNEKLFF; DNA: TGTGCCAGCAGTTACTCGGGAGGGCCTAATGAAAAACTGTTTTTT
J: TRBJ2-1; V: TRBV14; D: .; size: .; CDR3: CASSQPRNEQFF; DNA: TGTGCCAGCAGCCAACCGAGGAATGAGCAGTTCTTC
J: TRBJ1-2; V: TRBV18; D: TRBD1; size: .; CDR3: CASSPAGGLNYGYTF; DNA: TGTGCCAGCTCACCAGCAGGGGGACTCAACTATGGCTACACCTTC
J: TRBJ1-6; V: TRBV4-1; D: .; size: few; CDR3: CASSQERRGGRNSPLHF; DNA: TGCGCCAGCAGCCAAGAGAGAAGGGGGGGGCGGAATTCACCCCTCCACTTT
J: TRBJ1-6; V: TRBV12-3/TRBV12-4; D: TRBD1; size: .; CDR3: CASSGTGGSPLHF; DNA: TGTGCCAGCAGTGGGACAGGGGGCTCACCCCTCCACTTT
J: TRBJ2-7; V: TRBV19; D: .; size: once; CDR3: CASSSGALLEQYF; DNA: TGTGCCAGTAGTTCAGGGGCACTACTCGAGCAGTACTTC
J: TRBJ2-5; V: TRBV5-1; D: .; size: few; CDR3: CASSTDSTQETQYF; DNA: TGCGCCAGCAGCACTGACAGCACCCAAGAGACCCAGTACTTC
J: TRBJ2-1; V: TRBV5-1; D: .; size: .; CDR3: CASSLGSSVYNEQFF; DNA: TGCGCCAGCAGCTTGGGTAGCTCCGTATACAATGAGCAGTTCTTC
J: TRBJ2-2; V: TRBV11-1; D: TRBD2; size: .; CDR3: CASRYRRGSDTGELFF; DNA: TGTGCCAGCAGATACAGGCGGGGGTCCGACACCGGGGAGCTGTTTTTT
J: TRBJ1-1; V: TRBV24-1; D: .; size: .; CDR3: CAPTGTSEDLNTEAFF; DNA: TGTGCCCCCACGGGGACTAGCGAGGACCTGAACACTGAAGCTTTCTTT
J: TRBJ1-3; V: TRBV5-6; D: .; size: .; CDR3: CASSLGMGLSGNTIYF; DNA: TGTGCCAGCAGCTTGGGAATGGGGCTCTCTGGAAACACCATATATTTT
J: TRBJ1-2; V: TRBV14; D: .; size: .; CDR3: CASSPRGGSGYTF; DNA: TGTGCCAGCAGCCCCCGCGGAGGGAGTGGCTACACCTTC
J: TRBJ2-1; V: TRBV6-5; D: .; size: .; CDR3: CASSYSGSNEQFF; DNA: TGTGCCAGCAGTTACTCCGGGAGCAATGAGCAGTTCTTC
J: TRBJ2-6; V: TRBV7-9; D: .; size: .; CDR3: CASSKGVGSGANVLTF; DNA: TGTGCCAGCAGCAAGGGAGTGGGGTCTGGGGCCAACGTCCTGACTTTC
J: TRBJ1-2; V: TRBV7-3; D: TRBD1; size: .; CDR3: CASSSTGGADGYTF; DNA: TGTGCCAGCAGCTCCACAGGGGGCGCGGATGGCTACACCTTC
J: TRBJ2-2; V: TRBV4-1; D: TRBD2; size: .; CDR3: CASSQDFWLAGASNTGELFF; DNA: TGCGCCAGCAGCCAAGATTTTTGGCTAGCGGGGGCCTCGAACACCGGGGAGCTGTTTTTT
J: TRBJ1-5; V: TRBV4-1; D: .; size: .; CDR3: CASSQDGRGYSNQPQHF; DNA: TGCGCCAGCAGCCAAGATGGGAGAGGGTATAGCAATCAGCCCCAGCATTTT
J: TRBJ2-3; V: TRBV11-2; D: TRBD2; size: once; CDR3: CASSPRLASTDTQYF; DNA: TGTGCCAGCAGCCCCAGACTAGCCAGCACAGATACGCAGTATTTT
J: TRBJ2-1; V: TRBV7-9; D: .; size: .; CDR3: CASSPEGYLAYEQFF; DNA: TGTGCCAGCAGCCCCGAGGGCTACCTCGCTTATGAGCAGTTCTTC
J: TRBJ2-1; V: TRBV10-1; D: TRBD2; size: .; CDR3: CASSDSGTSGGNHQFF; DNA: TGCGCCAGCAGTGATTCCGGGACTAGCGGGGGGAACCACCAGTTCTTC
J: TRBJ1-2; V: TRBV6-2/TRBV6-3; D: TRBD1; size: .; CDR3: CASSSRQGSYGYTF; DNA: TGTGCCAGCAGTTCCAGACAGGGGTCCTATGGCTACACCTTC
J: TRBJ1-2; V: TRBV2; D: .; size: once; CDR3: CASSIQGNYGYTF; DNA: TGTGCCAGCAGTATCCAGGGGAACTATGGCTACACCTTC
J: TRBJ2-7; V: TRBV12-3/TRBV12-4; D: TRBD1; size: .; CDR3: CASSPQGYEQYF; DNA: TGTGCCAGCAGTCCACAGGGGTACGAGCAGTACTTC